What follows are 5 T cell receptor beta chains derived from one specimen sequenced in a study of OX40 agonist ivuxolimab in advanced cancers. Produced via immunoSEQ multiplex PCR; TCRdb's table is partial and in-frame only. The data contain about 140,000 clones, roughly nine tenths of them singletons. The sequencing used CD4+ or CD8+ T cells sorted from blood, collected in a trial of the OX40 agonist ivuxolimab. Every receptor here comes from an adult with an advanced solid tumor such as melanoma, head and neck, liver or kidney cancer.

This CDR3 is CASATRADRNYEQYF. The CDR3 DNA follows: TGTGCCAGCGCCACGAGGGCGGACAGAAACTACGAGCAGTACTTC. V and J are TRBV27 and TRBJ2-7, with D maybe TRBD1 (6 bases). The CDR3 has 15 residues. Germline assignment: CDR1 MNHEY and CDR2 SMNVEV (reference sequence). V dropped 8 bases and J dropped 3 bases, with 20 bases sitting between them.

The J gene is TRBJ1-2, the V gene TRBV4-2; 9 bases map to TRBD1. The ends lost 1 base at V and 1 base at J; junction bases unmatched: 10. This CDR3 contains 18 residues. Germline V CDR1 and CDR2: LGHNA, YNFKEQ. The CDR3 DNA reads as TGTGCCAGCAGCCAAGCCCACGGGGACAGGGAGGTTAACTATGGCTACACCTTC. This gives the protein CASSQAHGDREVNYGYTF.

The chain uses TRBV5-6 and TRBJ2-5; no definite D call. The J call is doubtful: the DNA matches TRBJ2-7 better. From germline, CDR1 is SGHDT and CDR2 YYEEEE. The CDR3 length is 13 residues. This CDR3 is CASSLGGRDEQYF. CDR3 nucleotide sequence: TGTGCCAGCAGCTTGGGGGGAAGGGACGAGCAGTACTTC.

The chain couples TRBV10-2 to TRBJ2-7; D might be TRBD1 (6 bases). V lost 8 bases, J lost 2 bases, and 13 bases lay in between. This CDR3 is built from 13 residues. CDR1 is WSHSY, CDR2 SAAADI, per germline. In DNA form, the CDR3 reads TGCGCCAGCTTGTCGAACAGGGCCTACGAGCAGTACTTC. Protein: CASLSNRAYEQYF.

The chain carries TRBV28 and TRBJ2-1, with 7 bases aligning to TRBD2. This CDR3 contains 16 residues. Germline trimming cut 5 bases from V and 8 bases from J; bases unmatched to any gene: 15. Germline V CDR1 and CDR2: MDHEN, SYDVKM. The CDR3 nucleotides read TGTGCCAGCAGTCCCAATAAGCGCGGGAGTGGGGATGAGCAGTTCTTC. Its translation: CASSPNKRGSGDEQFF.